Listed below are T cell receptor beta chains from one sample, sequenced in a study of blood T cell repertoires in COVID-19. Assay used: immunoSEQ multiplex PCR; TCRdb lists only in-frame clones, some missing. The data hold about 90,000 clones, with about nine tenths observed a single time. Sequencing was performed on peripheral blood. The origin of the receptors is a male donor with acute or convalescent COVID-19. Both conserved end residues are part of each CDR3. Fields, in order: D gene, V gene, clone size, J gene, CDR3 DNA, CDR3 protein. A D gene is named only where the DNA matches it firmly. Part of the rows lack a size; the others show once, few, many or a class for expanded clones.

.	TRBV5-1	.	TRBJ1-1	TGCGCCAGCAGCCCCATCGGTGGAGACTATGAAGCTTTCTTT	CASSPIGGDYEAFF
.	TRBV19	.	TRBJ1-6	TGTGCCAGTAGTCCCCGGGGGGTGTATAATTCACCCCTCCACTTT	CASSPRGVYNSPLHF
TRBD2	TRBV9	.	TRBJ2-2	TGTGCCAGCAGGCCGGGTGGTAGCGGGGGTTCCGGGGAGCTGTTTTTT	CASRPGGSGGSGELFF
.	TRBV19	few	TRBJ2-1	TGTGCCAGTAGTTCGGGCCCTGGGAGACAGTTCTTC	CASSSGPGRQFF
.	TRBV7-8	once	TRBJ2-2	TGTGCCAGCAGCCCGGGGGACACCGGGGAGCTGTTTTTT	CASSPGDTGELFF
.	TRBV7-3	.	TRBJ2-7	TGTGCCAGCACTCCCGGGGGCTACGAGCAGTACTTC	CASTPGGYEQYF
.	TRBV15	.	TRBJ1-2	TGTGCCACCAGCAGAGGTCAGGCCTTGAGCTATGGCTACACCTTC	CATSRGQALSYGYTF
TRBD1	TRBV5-1	.	TRBJ1-1	TGCGCCAGCAGCTCCTCCGAGACAGGGGGAGGGATGAACACTGAAGCTTTCTTT	CASSSSETGGGMNTEAFF
.	TRBV30	.	TRBJ1-1	TGTGCCTGGAGTGTATCCCCATTTGAAGCTTTCTTT	CAWSVSPFEAFF
.	TRBV5-8	once	TRBJ1-3	TGTGCCAGCAGCCTGGCACAGCACGGAAACACCATATATTTT	CASSLAQHGNTIYF
TRBD1	TRBV24-1	.	TRBJ1-5	TGTGCCACCAGTGACACAGGGGGCCGGGGTCAGCCCCAGCATTTT	CATSDTGGRGQPQHF
.	TRBV9	.	TRBJ1-2	TGTGCCAGCAGCCCTGAACCGGGGGACTATGGCTACACCTTC	CASSPEPGDYGYTF
TRBD1	TRBV27	.	TRBJ2-7	TGTGCCAGCAGTTTATACAGGGGGTCCTACGAGCAGTACTTC	CASSLYRGSYEQYF
.	TRBV6-6	.	TRBJ1-2	TGTGCCAGCAGTTCGGACAGCAACTATGGCTACACCTTC	CASSSDSNYGYTF
TRBD1	TRBV5-1	.	TRBJ1-2	TGCGCCAGCAGCGCGACCGGGACAGGGCTAGACTATGGCTACACCTTC	CASSATGTGLDYGYTF
TRBD2	TRBV19	once	TRBJ2-1	TGTGCCAGTAGGACTAGCGGAAACAATGAGCAGTTCTTC	CASRTSGNNEQFF
.	TRBV6-5	.	TRBJ2-7	TGTGCCAATTCTAGGGACCAGGGGCCCTACGAGCAGTACTTC	CANSRDQGPYEQYF
TRBD1	TRBV5-6	.	TRBJ2-7	TGTGCCAGCAGCTTGGGAGGGACAGGGGGCAAGAGCGAGCAGTACTTC	CASSLGGTGGKSEQYF
TRBD1	TRBV4-1	.	TRBJ1-2	TGCGCCAGCAGCCAGATTGGACAGGGTCGGTATGGCTACACCTTC	CASSQIGQGRYGYTF
.	TRBV3-1/TRBV3-2	.	TRBJ2-7	TGTGCCAGCAGCCAAGGAGAAGCACCTTCCTACGAGCAGTACTTC	CASSQGEAPSYEQYF
.	TRBV5-1	.	TRBJ2-3	TGCGCCAGCCAGGGGACGCCCTTGAGCACAGATACGCAGTATTTT	CASQGTPLSTDTQYF
.	TRBV2	.	TRBJ1-3	TGTGCCAGCAGGACAGTCTCTGGAAACACCATATATTTT	CASRTVSGNTIYF
TRBD1	TRBV2	.	TRBJ1-4	TGTGCCAGCAGTGAGAACAGGGGGTATGAAAAACTGTTTTTT	CASSENRGYEKLFF
.	TRBV5-4	.	TRBJ2-5	TGTGCCAGCAGCAGACGGGCGGGGGAGACCCAGTACTTC	CASSRRAGETQYF
TRBD2	TRBV3-1/TRBV3-2	.	TRBJ2-2	TGTGCCAGCAGCCGCCTGGCGGGACTAACGTCCGCCGGGGAGCTGTTTTTT	CASSRLAGLTSAGELFF
TRBD1	TRBV24-1	.	TRBJ1-4	TGTGCCACCAGTGAAGGACAGGGGGCGTATGAAAAACTGTTTTTT	CATSEGQGAYEKLFF
.	TRBV2	.	TRBJ1-5	TGTGCCAGCAGTGAGCTCGGGGTAGGACAGCCCCAGCATTTT	CASSELGVGQPQHF
TRBD1	TRBV24-1	.	TRBJ2-3	TGTGCCACCAGTGATTTGCAGGGGGAACAGACAGATACGCAGTATTTT	CATSDLQGEQTDTQYF
.	TRBV21-1	.	TRBJ2-3	TGTGCCAGCCTCCGGGGGGGAGTTTCAGATACGCAGTATTTT	CASLRGGVSDTQYF
TRBD1	TRBV5-5	.	TRBJ1-2	TGTGCCAGCAGCCCAGGGGGCGGCTATGGCTACACCTTC	CASSPGGGYGYTF
.	TRBV6-7	.	TRBJ1-5	TGTGCCAGCAGTTACCACTCTGAACTTTGGCAGCCCCAGCATTTT	CASSYHSELWQPQHF
TRBD2	TRBV3-1/TRBV3-2	.	TRBJ2-1	TGTGCCAGCAGCCAGACTAGCGGGTCTCTGAACAATGAGCAGTTCTTC	CASSQTSGSLNNEQFF
TRBD1	TRBV6-1	.	TRBJ2-7	TGTGCCAGCAGTGAAGGTGAGGCAGGGGGTAACGAGCAGTACTTC	CASSEGEAGGNEQYF
.	TRBV5-4	.	TRBJ1-4	TGTGCCAGCAGCACACAGGGTGAGGCTGAAAAACTGTTTTTT	CASSTQGEAEKLFF
.	TRBV15	.	TRBJ2-7	TGTGCCCCGCACAGGAGTTGTCGCGGCGAGCAGTACTTC	CAPHRSCRGEQYF
.	TRBV25-1	.	TRBJ1-1	TGTGCCAGCAGTGATGCCGGGAGGGCGGTAGCTTTCTTT	CASSDAGRAVAFF
TRBD1	TRBV6-1	.	TRBJ1-4	TGTGCCAGCAGTTCTCCGGACAGGGGAGATGAAAAACTGTTTTTT	CASSSPDRGDEKLFF
TRBD1	TRBV2	.	TRBJ2-1	TGTGCCAGCAGTTATAAAGGACAGGGAAATGAGCAGTTCTTC	CASSYKGQGNEQFF
TRBD1	TRBV19	.	TRBJ1-2	TGTGCCAGTAGTATAGAGGTGGGGACAGTCTTTCCCGGCTACACCTTC	CASSIEVGTVFPGYTF